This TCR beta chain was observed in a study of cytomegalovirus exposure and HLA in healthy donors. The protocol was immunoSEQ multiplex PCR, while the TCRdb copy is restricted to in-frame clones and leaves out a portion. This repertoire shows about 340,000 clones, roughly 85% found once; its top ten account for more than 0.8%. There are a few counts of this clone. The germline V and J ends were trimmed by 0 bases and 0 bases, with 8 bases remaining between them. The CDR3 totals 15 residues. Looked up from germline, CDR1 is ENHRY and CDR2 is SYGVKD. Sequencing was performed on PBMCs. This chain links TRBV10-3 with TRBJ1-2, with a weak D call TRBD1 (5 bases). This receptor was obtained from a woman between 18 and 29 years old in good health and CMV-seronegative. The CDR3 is CAISESGGTNYGYTF. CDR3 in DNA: TGTGCCATCAGTGAGTCGGGGGGGACTAACTATGGCTACACCTTC.